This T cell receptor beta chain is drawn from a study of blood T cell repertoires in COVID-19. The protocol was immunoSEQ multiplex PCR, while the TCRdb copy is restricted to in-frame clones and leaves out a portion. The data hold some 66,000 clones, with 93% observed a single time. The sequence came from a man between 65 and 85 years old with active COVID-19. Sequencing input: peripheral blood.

The CDR3 nucleotides are TGTGCCAGCAGCTTACTTGCAGATATTAAGTACTTC. Translating it yields CASSLLADIKYF. The V gene is TRBV7-8, the J gene TRBJ2-5; D unresolved. Per the germline V gene, CDR1 is SGHVS and CDR2 is FQNEAQ. Between the trimmed V and J ends, which lost 2 bases and 12 bases, there was a span of 13 bases. CDR3 length: 12 amino acids.